The 24 T cell receptor beta chains listed next were all sequenced from one sample in a study of breast tumors, draining lymph nodes, adjacent tissues. TCRdb passed the multiplex PCR reads through MiXCR, listing each CDR3 protein once. The repertoire has about 100,000 distinct CDR3 sequences, 21% of them found once; the top ten carry roughly 1.2%. Samples came from axillary lymph nodes draining the breast cancer. The sequencing input was axillary lymph node tissue. These receptors were obtained from a female donor with breast cancer. Some clones in this sample may be carry-over from other donors' samples.

This clonotype was picked up many times. The chain joins TRBV9 to TRBJ2-2, with D perhaps matching TRBD2 (6 bases). The CDR3 sequence is 13 residues long. Germline CDR1 reads SGDLS; CDR2 reads YYNGEE. V gave up 4 bases and J gave up 5 bases, with 9 bases separating them. CDR3: CASSRESTGELFF. As DNA, the CDR3 is TGTGCCAGCAGCCGGGAGTCGACCGGGGAGCTGTTTTTT.

Comment on this clonotype: At one end the junction does not follow the germline gene, possibly because of a read error. The V call is TRBV18, the J call TRBJ1-2; D not resolved. The CDR3 runs 13 residues. The germline gives CDR1 KGHSH, CDR2 LQKENI. CDR3 in DNA: TGTGCCAGCTCACCGGGAGATACTGGTCGGTGGGACTTC. Its protein product is CASSPGDTGRWDF.

In the case of this clonotype: A much larger clone sits a single nucleotide away, making a read error possible. The CDR3 sequence is CASSKRGASGSGNEQFF. DNA of the CDR3: TGTGCCAGCAGCAAGAGGGGGGCTAGCGGGAGTGGTAATGAGCAGTTCTTC. The gene calls are TRBV11-3 and TRBJ2-1; 10 bases are a match to TRBD2. The germline V gene has CDR1 SGHNT and CDR2 YENEEA. Trimming cost V 5 bases and J 7 bases; bases outside gene matches: 14. The CDR3 consists of 17 residues.

This clonotype showed up many times. This sequence joins TRBV9 and TRBJ1-6; 7 bases are shared with TRBD1. From germline, CDR1 is SGDLS and CDR2 YYNGEE. Trimming at V came to 3 bases and at J to 7 bases, leaving 7 bases not matched to a gene. The CDR3 extends over 15 amino acids. CDR3 nucleotide sequence: TGTGCCAGCAGCGCGAACCCGGGACAGAATTCACCCCTCCACTTT. Encoded protein: CASSANPGQNSPLHF.

The gene calls are TRBV20-1 and TRBJ2-7; 7 nucleotides agree with TRBD2. The CDR3 length is 13 residues. V gave up 4 bases and J gave up 4 bases; unmatched junction bases: 7. The germline V gene has CDR1 DFQATT and CDR2 SNEGSKA (reference sequence). The CDR3 spells CSAIGTTLYEQYF. DNA for the CDR3: TGCAGTGCTATTGGGACTACTCTATACGAGCAGTACTTC.

On this clonotype itself: A much larger clone lies one base from this, so it may be a read error. The V and J genes are TRBV11-2 and TRBJ2-3; tentative D call: TRBD1 (5 bases). CDR3 size: 15 residues. Per germline, CDR1 SGHAT and CDR2 FQNNGV. CDR3 coding DNA: TGTGCCAGCAGCTTATGGATGGGCGGCACAGGTACGCAGTATTTT. Its translation is CASSLWMGGTGTQYF.

Only a few counts were recorded for this clonotype. The V gene is TRBV12-3 or TRBV12-4, the J gene TRBJ2-1; D gene uncertain. CDR3 length equals 12 residues. Trimming pared 1 base from V and 8 bases from J, leaving 6 bases between. CDR3 amino acids: CASSLGGHEQFF. Written as DNA, the CDR3 is TGTGCCAGCAGTTTAGGGGGTCATGAGCAGTTCTTC.

This clonotype was seen many times. The chain couples TRBV6-5 to TRBJ2-7, with 8 bases matching TRBD2. This CDR3 is 13 amino acids long. Unmatched junction bases numbered 5, after V lost 5 bases and J lost 5 bases. CDR1 MNHEY and CDR2 SVGAGI come from the germline V gene. The CDR3 DNA reads as TGTGCCAGCAGTAAAAGACTAGCGAACGAGCAGTACTTC. Translation: CASSKRLANEQYF.

The J gene is TRBJ1-4, the V gene TRBV28; no clear D. CDR1 is MDHEN and CDR2 is SYDVKM in the germline V gene. The CDR3 loop spans 13 amino acids. The V end lost 3 bases, the J end lost 7 bases, and 9 bases lay between the germline ends. CDR3 sequence: CASSFGIAEKLFF. CDR3 DNA sequence: TGTGCCAGCAGTTTCGGGATAGCTGAAAAACTGTTTTTT.

This clonotype was seen repeatedly, ten times or more. The chain joins TRBV20-1 to TRBJ1-6; TRBD1 might be the D (6 bases). The V end lost 4 bases, the J end lost 5 bases, and 9 bases lay between the germline ends. Germline lookup yields CDR1 DFQATT and CDR2 SNEGSKA (reference sequence). The CDR3 covers 13 residues. In DNA, the CDR3 is TGCAGTGCTAACAGGGACCATAATTCACCCCTCCACTTT. Amino acid sequence: CSANRDHNSPLHF.

A remark on this clonotype: A much larger clone sits a single nucleotide away, making a read error possible. CDR3 loop: CASSAADSSGNTIYF. DNA of the CDR3: TGTGCCAGCAGTGCGGCGGACAGCTCTGGAAACACCATATATTTT. V is TRBV6-1 and J is TRBJ1-3; tentatively, D is TRBD1 (6 bases). Looked up from germline, CDR1 is MNHNS and CDR2 is SASEGT. Trimming left V 4 bases short and J 0 bases short, with 10 bases between. CDR3 length: 15 amino acids.

This clonotype was counted ten times or more. The chain carries TRBV27 and TRBJ2-7; no firm D call. The CDR3 is 14 amino acids. Trimming pared 2 bases from V and 6 bases from J, leaving 14 bases between. Germline V gene lookup returns CDR1 MNHEY and CDR2 SMNVEV (reference sequence). The CDR3 here is CASSLSRALGEQYF. The DNA for the CDR3 is TGTGCCAGCAGTTTAAGTAGGGCCTTGGGCGAGCAGTACTTC.

This chain joins TRBV9 and TRBJ1-1; D remains unclear. This CDR3 comprises 13 residues. V lost 5 bases and J lost 3, with 11 bases in between. Germline values: CDR1 SGDLS, CDR2 YYNGEE. For the CDR3, the DNA is TGTGCCAGCAGTCGGGCTGATTACACTGAAGCTTTCTTT. Translating gives CASSRADYTEAFF.

In regard to this clonotype: Being one base from a much bigger clone, this may be a read error. This chain connects TRBV5-1 to TRBJ2-5; D might be TRBD1 or TRBD2, each matching 6 bases. Germline V lookup: CDR1 SGHRS, CDR2 YFSETQ. The length of the CDR3 is 15 residues. V was pared by 4 bases and J by 2 bases, with 15 bases between. The CDR3 bases are TGCGCCAGCAGCCCGGGGGCAGGGGTACAAGAGACCCAGTACTTC. Residues: CASSPGAGVQETQYF.

This clonotype was seen ten or more times. The chain is built from TRBV2 and TRBJ2-1, with 10 bases aligning to TRBD2. J gave up 8 bases and V 3 bases, and 10 bases lay outside the gene matches. The CDR3 length is 16 residues. Germline V gene sequence: CDR1 SNHLY, CDR2 FYNNEI. CDR3 nucleotide sequence: TGTGCCAGCAGTGAGGAGCTAGCGGGAGTCGGGGATGAGCAGTTCTTC. Translating it yields CASSEELAGVGDEQFF.

At least ten counts were recorded for this clonotype. V and J are TRBV11-2 and TRBJ1-6; TRBD1 might be the D (6 bases). Looked up from germline, CDR1 is SGHAT and CDR2 is FQNNGV. This CDR3 has 17 amino acids. V lost 0 bases and J 3 bases, leaving 12 bases between the germline ends. CDR3 loop: CASSLDQQGHYNSPLHF. CDR3 nucleotide sequence: TGTGCCAGCAGCTTAGATCAACAGGGCCACTATAATTCACCCCTCCACTTT.

On this clonotype itself: This sequence may be a read error, since a much larger clone differs from it by one base. The chain couples TRBV27 to TRBJ2-3; a possible D gene is TRBD2 (5 bases). The germline V gene has CDR1 MNHEY and CDR2 SMNVEV (reference sequence). CDR3 length: 13 amino acids. Written as DNA, the CDR3 is TGTGCCAGCAGTTTAGTGGGAGTGGATACGCAGTGTTTT. Translation: CASSLVGVDTQCF.

Many counts were recorded for this clonotype. The gene calls are TRBV7-9 and TRBJ2-7; D gene uncertain. The CDR3 extends over 15 amino acids. Germline V lookup: CDR1 SEHNR, CDR2 FQNEAQ (reference sequence). Trimming stripped 1 base from V and 3 bases from J, with 13 bases between. CDR3 in amino acids: CASSLVSSLVYEQYF. CDR3 bases: TGTGCCAGCAGCTTAGTATCGAGCTTAGTCTACGAGCAGTACTTC.

This clonotype came up many times. This rearrangement joins TRBV11-2 to TRBJ2-7; D remains ambiguous. The CDR3 runs to 14 residues. The V and J ends lost 4 bases and 3 bases respectively, with 13 bases between them. Germline V gene lookup returns CDR1 SGHAT and CDR2 FQNNGV. The CDR3 nucleotides read TGTGCCAGCAGCTACGAGGCTAGAGGCTACGAGCAGTACTTC. Translating gives CASSYEARGYEQYF.

This clonotype was picked up one time. The germline gene is not matched at one end of the junction; a read error may be the cause. The gene calls are TRBV19 and TRBJ2-6, with D possibly TRBD1 on 5 matching bases. CDR1 and CDR2 (germline): LNHDA, SQIVND (reference sequence). There are 13 residues in the CDR3. CDR3 nucleotide sequence: TGTGCCAGTAAGGGGCTTGGGGCCAACGCCCTGACTTTC. Amino acids: CASKGLGANALTF.

The sample holds many counts of this clonotype. The chain recombines TRBV12-3 or TRBV12-4 with TRBJ1-2; TRBD1 matches at 10 bases. J was trimmed by 8 bases and V by 3 bases; bases with no gene match: 3. The CDR3 contains 13 residues. CDR3 sequence (DNA): TGTGCCAGCAGTTTGGACAGGGGGAGGGGCTACACCTTC. It encodes CASSLDRGRGYTF.

This clonotype was detected ten times or more. The rearrangement links TRBV7-8 to TRBJ2-1, with D perhaps TRBD2 (7 bases). Per germline, CDR1 SGHVS and CDR2 FQNEAQ. The CDR3 runs to 14 residues. V was pared by 4 bases and J by 15 bases, with 22 bases between. The CDR3 reads CASSWRVGGQSSFF. The CDR3, as DNA: TGTGCCAGCAGCTGGAGGGTGGGGGGGCAATCTTCGTTCTTC.

At least ten counts were recorded for this clonotype. The chain uses TRBV2 and TRBJ1-2; D is possibly TRBD1 (5 bases). Germline values: CDR1 SNHLY, CDR2 FYNNEI. V was trimmed by 6 bases and J by 7 bases, leaving 12 bases between them. This CDR3 spans 12 amino acids. Written as DNA, the CDR3 is TGTGCCAGCAGGTCTGGACAAATTGGCTACACCTTC. Residues: CASRSGQIGYTF.

This clonotype was recorded only once. This may stem from a read error, because a much larger clone lies one nucleotide away. The chain joins TRBV14 to TRBJ2-3, with TRBD2 identical over 8 bases. The CDR3 length is 15 residues. CDR1 and CDR2 (germline): SGHDN, FVKESK. CDR3 bases: TGTGCCAGCAGCCATCCCGGGAGGGCCCCAGATACGCGGTATTTT. Its translation: CASSHPGRAPDTRYF. Complete variable domain (other parts from reference TRBV14 and TRBJ2-3): EAGVTQFPSHSVIEKGQTVTLRCDPISGHDNLYWYRRVMGKEIKFLLHFVKESKQDESGMPNNRFLAERTGGTYSTLKVQPAELEDSGVYFCASSHPGRAPDTRYFGPGTRLTVL.